This T cell receptor (beta chain) was recovered during a study of PD-L1 blockade in urothelial cancer. Across the whole study: Beginning in about 2014, patients received atezolizumab, given as 1,200 mg intravenously every 3 weeks.

Repertoires were generated with immunoSEQ multiplex PCR, while TCRdb's copy carries only in-frame clones and drops some. The sample gives about 82,000 clones, around 76% of which show up once; over 7.5% is in the top ten. The CDR3 length is 14 residues. The V segment lost 2 bases and the J segment 2 bases; nucleotides outside the gene matches: 2. The V gene's germline CDR1 is SGHRS and CDR2 YFSETQ. This TCR came from a man between 65 and 85 years old with urothelial cancer. J is TRBJ2-5 and V is TRBV5-1; 8 nucleotides match TRBD1. The source material was PBMCs, sampled around atezolizumab (anti-PD-L1) treatment. CDR3 sequence: CASSLQGDQETQYF. The CDR3 coding sequence is TGCGCCAGCAGCTTACAGGGGGATCAAGAGACCCAGTACTTC.